The clone carrying this T cell receptor beta chain has a count of ten or more. CDR1 and CDR2 (germline): SGHTA, FQGNSA. The CDR3 has 14 amino acids. V lost 5 bases and J 8 bases, leaving 16 bases between the germline ends. The PBMCs studied were ones that came from 10 ml fresh peripheral blood. Amplification targeted TCR beta CDR3 regions from RNA transcripts. The TCR CDR3 was amplified in a first-round RT-PCR using the HTBI primer set. TCRdb fed the multiplex PCR reads into MiXCR, producing one record per CDR3 protein. The profile shows about 290,000 distinct CDR3 sequences, about 14% of them singletons. The source of the sample is a study of T cells in Graves' hyperthyroidism and ophthalmopathy.

Sequencing input: blood. This chain uses TRBV7-2 with TRBJ2-1; no clear D gene. This receptor was obtained from a woman aged 25 to 39 with Graves' hyperthyroidism that later progressed to Graves' ophthalmopathy. In DNA form, the CDR3 reads TGTGCCAGCAGCCCCCTCCAAGGGAATTATGAGCAGTTCTTC. It yields the protein CASSPLQGNYEQFF. Filled out from reference TRBV7-2 and TRBJ2-1, the complete variable domain reads GAGVSQSPSNKVTEKGKDVELRCDPISGHTALYWYRQSLGQGLEFLIYFQGNSAPDKSGLPSDRFSAERTGGSVSTLTIQRTQQEDSAVYLCASSPLQGNYEQFFGPGTRLTVL.